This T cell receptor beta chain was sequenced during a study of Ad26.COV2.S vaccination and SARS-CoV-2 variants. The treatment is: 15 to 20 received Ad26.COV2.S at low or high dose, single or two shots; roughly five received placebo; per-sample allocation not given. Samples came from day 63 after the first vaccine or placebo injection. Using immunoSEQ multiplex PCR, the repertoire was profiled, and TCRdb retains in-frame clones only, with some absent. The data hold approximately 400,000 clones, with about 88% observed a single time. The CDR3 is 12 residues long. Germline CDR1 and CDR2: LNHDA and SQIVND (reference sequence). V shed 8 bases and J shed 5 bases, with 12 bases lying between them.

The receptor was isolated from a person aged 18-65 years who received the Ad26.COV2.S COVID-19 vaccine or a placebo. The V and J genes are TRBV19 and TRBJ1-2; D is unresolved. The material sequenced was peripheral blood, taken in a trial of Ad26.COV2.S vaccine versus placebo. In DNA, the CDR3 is TGTGCCAGTCAACCTTCCTCATATGGCTACACCTTC. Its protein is CASQPSSYGYTF.